The present T cell receptor (beta chain) was sequenced within a study of blood T cells in healthy people across ages. Across the whole study: The template switching approach captured approximately one barcoded beta molecule for every two T cells.

Turning to this clonotype: Its antigen is unknown.

The CDR3 is made up of 13 amino acids. Germline values: CDR1 SGHDT, CDR2 YYEEEE. Study-level findings and limits: Reliance upon unsorted PBMCs precluded definitive naive versus antigen-experienced comparison.

Primers used in a second PCR of roughly 7 to 12 cycles were a sample-barcoded 5' primer and a J-beta primer mix. TCRdb redid the calling of the 5' RACE reads with MiXCR, one entry per CDR3 protein. The sample lists about 570,000 distinct CDR3 sequences; 25% to 30% were seen once. This sequence was found in a woman aged 70-85 years in good health. The genes are TRBV5-6 and TRBJ2-7; D not certain. The J call may be incorrect, as the DNA end agrees better with TRBJ2-5. Specimen: blood. The CDR3 DNA reads TGTGCCAGCAGCGCCCGTTTCCAAGAGACCCAGTACTTC. Encoded protein: CASSARFQETQYF.